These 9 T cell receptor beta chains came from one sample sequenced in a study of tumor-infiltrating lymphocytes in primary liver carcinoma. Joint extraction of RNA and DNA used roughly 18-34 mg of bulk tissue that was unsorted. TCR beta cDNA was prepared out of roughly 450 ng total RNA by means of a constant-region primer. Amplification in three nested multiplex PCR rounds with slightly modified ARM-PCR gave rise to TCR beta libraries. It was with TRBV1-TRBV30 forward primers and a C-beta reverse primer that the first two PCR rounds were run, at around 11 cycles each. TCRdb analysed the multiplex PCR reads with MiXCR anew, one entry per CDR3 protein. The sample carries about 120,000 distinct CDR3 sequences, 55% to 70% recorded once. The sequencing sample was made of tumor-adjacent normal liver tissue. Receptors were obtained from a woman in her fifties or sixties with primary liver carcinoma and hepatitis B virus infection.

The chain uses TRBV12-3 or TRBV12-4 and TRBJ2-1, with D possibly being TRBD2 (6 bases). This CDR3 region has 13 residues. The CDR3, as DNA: TGTGTCAGGACCCCCCGGGAGTGGGGTGAGCAGTTCTTC. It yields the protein CVRTPREWGEQFF.

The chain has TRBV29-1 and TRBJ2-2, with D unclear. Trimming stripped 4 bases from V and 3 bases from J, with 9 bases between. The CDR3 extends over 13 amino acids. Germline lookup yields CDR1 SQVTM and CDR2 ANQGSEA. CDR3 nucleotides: TGCAGCGTTGGGAGACGAGACACCGGGGAGCTGTTTTTT. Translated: CSVGRRDTGELFF.

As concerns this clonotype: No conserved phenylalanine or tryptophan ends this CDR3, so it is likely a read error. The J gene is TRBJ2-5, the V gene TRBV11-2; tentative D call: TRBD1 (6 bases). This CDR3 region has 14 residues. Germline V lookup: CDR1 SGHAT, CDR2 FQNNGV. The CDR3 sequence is CASSLIPGPGAQYL. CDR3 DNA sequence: TGTGCAAGCAGCTTAATTCCGGGACCAGGGGCCCAGTACTTA.

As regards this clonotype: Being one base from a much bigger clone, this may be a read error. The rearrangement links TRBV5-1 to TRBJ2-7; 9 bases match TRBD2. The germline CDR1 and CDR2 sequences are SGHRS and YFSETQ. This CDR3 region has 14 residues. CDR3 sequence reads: CTSSLGTSLYEQYF. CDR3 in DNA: TGCACCAGCAGCTTGGGGACTAGCCTCTACGAGCAGTACTTC.

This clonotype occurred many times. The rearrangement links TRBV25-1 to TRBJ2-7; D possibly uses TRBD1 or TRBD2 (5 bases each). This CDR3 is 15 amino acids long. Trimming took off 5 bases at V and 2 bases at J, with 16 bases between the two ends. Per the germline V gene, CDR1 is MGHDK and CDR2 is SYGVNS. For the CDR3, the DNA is TGTGCCAGCAGTCAACCGGGACCTCAAGCCTACGAGCAGTACTTC. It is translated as CASSQPGPQAYEQYF.

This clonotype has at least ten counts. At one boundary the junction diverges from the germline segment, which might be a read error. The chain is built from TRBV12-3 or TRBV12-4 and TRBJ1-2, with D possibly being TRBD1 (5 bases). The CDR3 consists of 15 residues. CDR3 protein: CASKDWGVPNYGHTF. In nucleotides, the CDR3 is TGTGCCAGCAAGGATTGGGGGGTCCCTAACTATGGCCACACCTTC.

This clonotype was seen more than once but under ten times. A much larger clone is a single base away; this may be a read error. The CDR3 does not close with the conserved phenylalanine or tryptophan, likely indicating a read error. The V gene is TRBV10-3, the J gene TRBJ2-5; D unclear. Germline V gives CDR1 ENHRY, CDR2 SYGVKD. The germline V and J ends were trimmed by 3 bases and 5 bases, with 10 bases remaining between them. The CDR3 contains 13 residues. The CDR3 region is CAISELKSETQYL. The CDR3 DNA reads TGTGCCATCAGTGAACTAAAGAGCGAGACCCAGTACTTA.

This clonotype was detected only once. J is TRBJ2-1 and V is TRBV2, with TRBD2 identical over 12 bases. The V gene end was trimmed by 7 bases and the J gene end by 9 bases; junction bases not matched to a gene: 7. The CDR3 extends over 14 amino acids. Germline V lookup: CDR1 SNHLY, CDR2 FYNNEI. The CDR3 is CASIRRLAGVEQFF. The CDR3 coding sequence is TGTGCCAGCATAAGGAGACTAGCGGGAGTTGAGCAGTTCTTC.

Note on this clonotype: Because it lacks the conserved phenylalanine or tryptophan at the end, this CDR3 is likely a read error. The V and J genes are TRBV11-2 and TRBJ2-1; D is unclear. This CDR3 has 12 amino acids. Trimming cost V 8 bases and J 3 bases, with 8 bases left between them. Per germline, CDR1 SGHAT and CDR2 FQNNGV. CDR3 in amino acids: CASGLGYNEQFL. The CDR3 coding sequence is TGTGCCAGCGGCCTCGGCTACAATGAGCAGTTCTTA.